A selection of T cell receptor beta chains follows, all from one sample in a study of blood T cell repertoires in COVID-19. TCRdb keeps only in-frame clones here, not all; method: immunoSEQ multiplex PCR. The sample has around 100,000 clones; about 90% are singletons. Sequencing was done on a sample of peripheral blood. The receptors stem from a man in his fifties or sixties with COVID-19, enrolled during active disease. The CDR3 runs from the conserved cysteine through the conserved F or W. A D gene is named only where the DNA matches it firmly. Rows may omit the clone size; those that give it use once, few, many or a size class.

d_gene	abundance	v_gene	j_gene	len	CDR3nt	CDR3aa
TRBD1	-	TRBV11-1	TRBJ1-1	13	TGTGCCAGCAGCCTGGAGAGGGGGCCTGAAGCTTTCTTT	CASSLERGPEAFF
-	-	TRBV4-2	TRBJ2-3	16	TGTGCCAGCAGCCAAGATAAGGGGGGGGCCCGGGGCACGCAGTATTTT	CASSQDKGGARGTQYF
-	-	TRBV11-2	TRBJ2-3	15	TGTGCCAGCAGCTTAGGAGGGAGAGATCTGGATACGCAGTATTTT	CASSLGGRDLDTQYF
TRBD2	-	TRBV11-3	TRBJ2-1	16	TGTGCCAGCAGCTCCCGGGGACTAGCGGGGGGCAATGAGCAGTTCTTC	CASSSRGLAGGNEQFF
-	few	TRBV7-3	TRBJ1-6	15	TGTGCCAGCAGCCTAGGTTCGGGGGATGGTTCACCCCTCCACTTT	CASSLGSGDGSPLHF
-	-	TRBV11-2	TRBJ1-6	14	TGTGCCAGCAGCTCCCGGGACAAGAATTCACCCCTCCACTTT	CASSSRDKNSPLHF
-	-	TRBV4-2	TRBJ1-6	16	TGTGCCAGCAGCCAATTCGGCAGGGGCTATAATTCACCCCTCCACTTT	CASSQFGRGYNSPLHF
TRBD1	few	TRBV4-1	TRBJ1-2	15	TGCGCCAGCAGCCAAAGACAGGGCGCAAACTATGGCTACACCTTC	CASSQRQGANYGYTF
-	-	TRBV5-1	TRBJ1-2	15	TGCGCCAGCAGCAGTATGGCAGGGACAAACTATGGCTACACCTTC	CASSSMAGTNYGYTF
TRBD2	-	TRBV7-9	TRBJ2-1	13	TGTGCCAGCAGCTTAGACCCAGCGGGGGCCCAGTTCTTC	CASSLDPAGAQFF
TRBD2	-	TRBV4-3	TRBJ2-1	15	TGCGCCAGCAGCCAACTGGGGGGGAGGTACAATGAGCAGTTCTTC	CASSQLGGRYNEQFF
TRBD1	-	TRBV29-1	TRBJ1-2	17	TGCAGCGTTGAAGATAGAGGACAGGGGTGGGCTCACTATGGCTACACCTTC	CSVEDRGQGWAHYGYTF
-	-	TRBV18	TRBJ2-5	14	TGTGCCAGCTCCCAACGGGGATCTAAAGAGACCCAGTACTTC	CASSQRGSKETQYF
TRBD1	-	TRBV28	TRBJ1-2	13	TGTGCCAGCAGTTTGACAGGGGGGAATGGCTACACCTTC	CASSLTGGNGYTF
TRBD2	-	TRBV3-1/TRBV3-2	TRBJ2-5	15	TGTGCCAGCAGCCAACTAGCGGGGGGGCGAGAGACCCAGTACTTC	CASSQLAGGRETQYF
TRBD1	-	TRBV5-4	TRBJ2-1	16	TGTGCCAGCAGCTTGGTGGTTAGGACAGGGTACAATGAGCAGTTCTTC	CASSLVVRTGYNEQFF
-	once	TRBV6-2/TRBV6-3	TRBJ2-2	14	TGTGCCAGCAGTCCCACAGGACCCACCGGGGAGCTGTTTTTT	CASSPTGPTGELFF
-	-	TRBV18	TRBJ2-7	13	TGTGCCAGCTCACAAATACTTGAGGGCGAGCAGTACTTC	CASSQILEGEQYF
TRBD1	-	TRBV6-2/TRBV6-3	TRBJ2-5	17	TGTGCCAGCAGTTACCGTGTTGACAGGGGGTCTCAAGAGACCCAGTACTTC	CASSYRVDRGSQETQYF
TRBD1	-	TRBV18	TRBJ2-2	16	TGTGCCAGCTCACCGCGGACAGGGGTAAACACCGGGGAGCTGTTTTTT	CASSPRTGVNTGELFF
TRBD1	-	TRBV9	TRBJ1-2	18	TGTGCCAGCAGCCCCCGATACCTACAGGGGCCCCTTAACTATGGCTACACCTTC	CASSPRYLQGPLNYGYTF
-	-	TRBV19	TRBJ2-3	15	TGTGCCAGTAGTATAGGTTCCACCCAGGGTGATACGCAGTATTTT	CASSIGSTQGDTQYF
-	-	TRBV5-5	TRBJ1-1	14	TGTGCCAGCAGCTTGTTTACAGGGCGGACAAAAGCTTTCTTT	CASSLFTGRTKAFF
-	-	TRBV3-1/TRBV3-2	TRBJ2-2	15	TGTGCCAGCAGCCATGTCAGTCATAACACCGGGGAGCTGTTTTTT	CASSHVSHNTGELFF